The clone carrying this TCR beta chain was seen only a few times. The data derive from a study of cytotoxic CD8 clonotypes in ibrutinib-treated CLL. Measured with immunoSEQ multiplex PCR; TCRdb has only the in-frame clones, and not every one. The table shows under 300,000 clones, with around 70% occurring only once. TCR beta libraries used about 2 micrograms of DNA from cryopreserved PBMCs. From germline, CDR1 is MNHEY and CDR2 SVGAGI. The V segment lost 7 bases and the J segment 2 bases; nucleotides outside the gene matches: 1. This CDR3 comprises 14 residues. This chain connects TRBV6-5 to TRBJ2-1; 11 bases agree with TRBD2. The sample consisted of PBMCs, taken after 24 months of ibrutinib treatment. This clonotype was sampled from a human donor with chronic lymphocytic leukemia. CDR3 in DNA: TGTGCCAGCACGACTAGCGGGGCCTACAATGAGCAGTTCTTC. Translating gives CASTTSGAYNEQFF.